This T cell receptor (beta chain) was identified in a study of monozygotic twins with inflammatory bowel disease. Study outcomes and limitations: With inverse Simpson as the measure, TCRbeta diversity was lower in IBD patients than in healthy co-twins. Varied immunosuppressive treatments among patients may have increased repertoire variability.

Nested PCRs (16 and 9 cycles, two total) were applied to TCRalpha and TCRbeta cDNA. No DNA is given; TCRdb re-called the 5' RACE reads and lists each CDR3 protein once. The listing contains roughly 160,000 distinct CDR3 sequences. Total RNA was isolated from whole blood without T cell sorting. A note on this clonotype: No antigen is known for it.

Germline CDR1 reads DFQATT; CDR2 reads SNEGSKA (reference sequence). The CDR3 runs to 12 residues. The source of this sequence is a human donor with ulcerative colitis or Crohn's disease, or a healthy co-twin of an affected twin (not recorded which). Sequences were obtained from blood. The rearrangement joins TRBV20-1 to TRBJ1-1; TCRdb calls TRBD1, which cannot be checked without DNA. The CDR3: CSARRGQGEAFF.